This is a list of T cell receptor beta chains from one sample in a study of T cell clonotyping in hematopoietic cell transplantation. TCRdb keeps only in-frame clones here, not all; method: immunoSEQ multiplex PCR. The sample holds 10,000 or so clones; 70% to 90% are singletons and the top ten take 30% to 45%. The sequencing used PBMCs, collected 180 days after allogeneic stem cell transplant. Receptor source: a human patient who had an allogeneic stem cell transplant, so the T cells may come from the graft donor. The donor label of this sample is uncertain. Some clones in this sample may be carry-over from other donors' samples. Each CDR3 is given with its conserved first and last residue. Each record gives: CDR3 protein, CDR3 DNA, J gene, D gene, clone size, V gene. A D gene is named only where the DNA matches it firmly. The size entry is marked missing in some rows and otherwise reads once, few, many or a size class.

CDR3 protein: CASSPQGNYGYTF
CDR3 DNA: TGTGCCAGCTCACCACAGGGAAACTATGGCTACACCTTC
J gene: TRBJ1-2
D gene: -
clone size: -
V gene: TRBV18

CDR3 protein: CSVSHTPGRSNYGYTF
CDR3 DNA: TGCAGCGTTTCCCATACACCGGGACGGAGTAACTATGGCTACACCTTC
J gene: TRBJ1-2
D gene: -
clone size: once
V gene: TRBV29-1

CDR3 protein: CASSSRTGDGANVLTF
CDR3 DNA: TGCGCCAGCAGCTCGCGGACAGGGGACGGGGCCAACGTCCTGACTTTC
J gene: TRBJ2-6
D gene: TRBD1
clone size: -
V gene: TRBV5-1

CDR3 protein: CASSTYRDAYGYTF
CDR3 DNA: TGTGCCAGCAGCACCTATCGGGATGCCTATGGCTACACCTTC
J gene: TRBJ1-2
D gene: -
clone size: -
V gene: TRBV7-2

CDR3 protein: CASSGGHGGNQPQHF
CDR3 DNA: TGTGCCAGCAGTGGAGGCCATGGGGGCAATCAGCCCCAGCATTTT
J gene: TRBJ1-5
D gene: -
clone size: -
V gene: TRBV6-1

CDR3 protein: CASSLVFRTGAFSGNTIYF
CDR3 DNA: TGCGCCAGCAGCTTGGTGTTTCGGACAGGCGCTTTCTCTGGAAACACCATATATTTT
J gene: TRBJ1-3
D gene: TRBD1
clone size: -
V gene: TRBV5-1

CDR3 protein: CAWNGHNSNQPQHF
CDR3 DNA: TGTGCCTGGAATGGCCATAATAGCAATCAGCCCCAGCATTTT
J gene: TRBJ1-5
D gene: -
clone size: -
V gene: TRBV30

CDR3 protein: CASSIDPRGYNEQFF
CDR3 DNA: TGTGCCAGTAGTATAGATCCCCGGGGTTACAATGAGCAGTTCTTC
J gene: TRBJ2-1
D gene: -
clone size: -
V gene: TRBV19

CDR3 protein: CASSLSELNTEAFF
CDR3 DNA: TGTGCCAGCAGCTTATCTGAGCTCAACACTGAAGCTTTCTTT
J gene: TRBJ1-1
D gene: -
clone size: -
V gene: TRBV7-8

CDR3 protein: CASSQERQETQYF
CDR3 DNA: TGCGCCAGCAGCCAAGAACGCCAAGAGACCCAGTACTTC
J gene: TRBJ2-5
D gene: -
clone size: few
V gene: TRBV4-1

CDR3 protein: CASTTEQPYGYTF
CDR3 DNA: TGTGCCAGCACCACGGAACAACCCTATGGCTACACCTTC
J gene: TRBJ1-2
D gene: -
clone size: -
V gene: TRBV7-2

CDR3 protein: CASSIQTQDREQFF
CDR3 DNA: TGTGCCAGTAGTATTCAGACGCAGGACAGGGAGCAGTTCTTC
J gene: TRBJ2-1
D gene: TRBD1
clone size: -
V gene: TRBV19

CDR3 protein: CATSRDLSPNEKLFF
CDR3 DNA: TGTGCCACCAGCAGAGATTTAAGCCCCAATGAAAAACTGTTTTTT
J gene: TRBJ1-4
D gene: -
clone size: -
V gene: TRBV15

CDR3 protein: CASSYRGQGSSPLHF
CDR3 DNA: TGTGCCAGCAGTTACCGGGGACAGGGTTCTTCACCCCTCCACTTT
J gene: TRBJ1-6
D gene: TRBD1
clone size: -
V gene: TRBV28

CDR3 protein: CASSEGAGGELFF
CDR3 DNA: TGTGCCAGCAGTGAGGGGGCCGGCGGGGAGCTGTTTTTT
J gene: TRBJ2-2
D gene: -
clone size: once
V gene: TRBV25-1

CDR3 protein: CAWGKRTSGGTQETQYF
CDR3 DNA: TGTGCCTGGGGTAAAAGGACTAGCGGGGGGACCCAAGAGACCCAGTACTTC
J gene: TRBJ2-5
D gene: TRBD2
clone size: -
V gene: TRBV30

CDR3 protein: CASSQDPPRTANQPQHF
CDR3 DNA: TGCGCCAGCAGCCAAGATCCACCCCGGACGGCCAATCAGCCCCAGCATTTT
J gene: TRBJ1-5
D gene: -
clone size: -
V gene: TRBV4-1

CDR3 protein: CASSLARGYNEQFF
CDR3 DNA: TGTGCCAGCAGCTTAGCTCGGGGTTACAATGAGCAGTTCTTC
J gene: TRBJ2-1
D gene: -
clone size: -
V gene: TRBV11-2

CDR3 protein: CASSFSGYEQYF
CDR3 DNA: TGTGCCAGCAGCTTCTCAGGTTACGAGCAGTACTTC
J gene: TRBJ2-7
D gene: -
clone size: -
V gene: TRBV7-3

CDR3 protein: CASSPSQGGSPLHF
CDR3 DNA: TGTGCCAGCAGTCCCTCACAGGGGGGTTCACCCCTCCACTTT
J gene: TRBJ1-6
D gene: TRBD1
clone size: -
V gene: TRBV28

CDR3 protein: CASSLGTVGAPNTIYF
CDR3 DNA: TGTGCCAGCAGCTTAGGGACAGTTGGCGCTCCAAACACCATATATTTT
J gene: TRBJ1-3
D gene: -
clone size: -
V gene: TRBV7-2

CDR3 protein: CASSLVGALDTYYGYTF
CDR3 DNA: TGCGCCAGCAGCTTGGTAGGCGCGTTGGACACTTACTATGGCTACACCTTC
J gene: TRBJ1-2
D gene: -
clone size: -
V gene: TRBV5-1

CDR3 protein: CASSLPWGAAYNSPLHF
CDR3 DNA: TGTGCCAGCAGCTTACCTTGGGGGGCAGCCTATAATTCACCCCTCCACTTT
J gene: TRBJ1-6
D gene: -
clone size: -
V gene: TRBV7-2

CDR3 protein: CARGGAGELFF
CDR3 DNA: TGTGCCAGGGGGGGTGCCGGGGAGCTGTTTTTT
J gene: TRBJ2-2
D gene: -
clone size: -
V gene: TRBV27

CDR3 protein: CASRWDRGSQPQHF
CDR3 DNA: TGTGCCAGCAGGTGGGACAGGGGCAGTCAGCCCCAGCATTTT
J gene: TRBJ1-5
D gene: TRBD1
clone size: -
V gene: TRBV6-5

CDR3 protein: CASSSARLAGDPYDEQFF
CDR3 DNA: TGTGCCAGCAGCTCGGCTAGGCTAGCGGGGGATCCCTACGATGAGCAGTTCTTC
J gene: TRBJ2-1
D gene: TRBD2
clone size: once
V gene: TRBV11-2

CDR3 protein: CASSQVPQQENSGNTIYF
CDR3 DNA: TGCGCCAGCAGCCAAGTACCCCAACAGGAGAACTCTGGAAACACCATATATTTT
J gene: TRBJ1-3
D gene: -
clone size: -
V gene: TRBV4-1

CDR3 protein: CAISPGQTTDTQYF
CDR3 DNA: TGTGCCATCAGTCCGGGACAGACCACAGATACGCAGTATTTT
J gene: TRBJ2-3
D gene: TRBD1
clone size: once
V gene: TRBV10-3

CDR3 protein: CASSPRTGSNTEAFF
CDR3 DNA: TGTGCCAGCAGCCCACGGACAGGTTCGAACACTGAAGCTTTCTTT
J gene: TRBJ1-1
D gene: TRBD1
clone size: few
V gene: TRBV9

CDR3 protein: CASSPGTPRFYNSPLHF
CDR3 DNA: TGTGCCAGCTCCCCGGGGACCCCGAGGTTCTATAATTCACCCCTCCACTTT
J gene: TRBJ1-6
D gene: -
clone size: -
V gene: TRBV18

CDR3 protein: CASSLSSSFGYTF
CDR3 DNA: TGTGCCAGCAGTTTATCGAGCAGTTTTGGCTACACCTTC
J gene: TRBJ1-2
D gene: -
clone size: -
V gene: TRBV27

CDR3 protein: CAWSFGGREKLFF
CDR3 DNA: TGTGCCTGGAGTTTCGGAGGTCGTGAAAAACTGTTTTTT
J gene: TRBJ1-4
D gene: -
clone size: -
V gene: TRBV30

CDR3 protein: CASSPGTSGGRETQYF
CDR3 DNA: TGCGCCAGCAGCCCAGGGACTAGCGGGGGGCGGGAGACCCAGTACTTC
J gene: TRBJ2-5
D gene: TRBD2
clone size: once
V gene: TRBV4-1

CDR3 protein: CASSLGQATNTEAFF
CDR3 DNA: TGCGCCAGCAGCTTGGGACAGGCCACGAACACTGAAGCTTTCTTT
J gene: TRBJ1-1
D gene: -
clone size: -
V gene: TRBV5-1

CDR3 protein: CASSKNLRDRWGYTF
CDR3 DNA: TGTGCCAGCAGTAAAAACCTTCGGGACAGATGGGGCTACACCTTC
J gene: TRBJ1-2
D gene: TRBD1
clone size: -
V gene: TRBV2

CDR3 protein: CASSLGRVDYNEQFF
CDR3 DNA: TGTGCCAGCAGCTTAGGGAGGGTCGATTACAATGAGCAGTTCTTC
J gene: TRBJ2-1
D gene: -
clone size: -
V gene: TRBV7-9

CDR3 protein: CASSPRQGMNTEAFF
CDR3 DNA: TGTGCCAGCTCACCGCGACAGGGGATGAACACTGAAGCTTTCTTT
J gene: TRBJ1-1
D gene: TRBD1
clone size: -
V gene: TRBV18

CDR3 protein: CASMGQPNQPQHF
CDR3 DNA: TGTGCCAGCATGGGACAGCCCAATCAGCCCCAGCATTTT
J gene: TRBJ1-5
D gene: TRBD1
clone size: large
V gene: TRBV6-6

CDR3 protein: CASGLIGAGNTIYF
CDR3 DNA: TGTGCCAGTGGCCTGATCGGGGCCGGAAACACCATATATTTT
J gene: TRBJ1-3
D gene: -
clone size: -
V gene: TRBV6-5

CDR3 protein: CASSMGTGGWGTEAFF
CDR3 DNA: TGCGCCAGCAGCATGGGGACAGGGGGCTGGGGTACTGAAGCTTTCTTT
J gene: TRBJ1-1
D gene: TRBD1
clone size: few
V gene: TRBV5-1

CDR3 protein: CASSQPGTGISGNTIYF
CDR3 DNA: TGTGCCAGCAGCCAACCCGGGACAGGCATCTCTGGAAACACCATATATTTT
J gene: TRBJ1-3
D gene: TRBD1
clone size: once
V gene: TRBV7-8

CDR3 protein: CASSYEYEQYF
CDR3 DNA: TGTGCCAGCAGCTACGAGTACGAGCAGTACTTC
J gene: TRBJ2-7
D gene: -
clone size: -
V gene: TRBV7-9

CDR3 protein: CASSLVGQGVNYGYTF
CDR3 DNA: TGTGCCAGCAGCTTAGTCGGACAGGGGGTAAACTATGGCTACACCTTC
J gene: TRBJ1-2
D gene: TRBD1
clone size: once
V gene: TRBV7-8

CDR3 protein: CASSMYERTEAFF
CDR3 DNA: TGTGCCAGTAGTATGTATGAGAGGACTGAAGCTTTCTTT
J gene: TRBJ1-1
D gene: -
clone size: -
V gene: TRBV19

CDR3 protein: CASSLVIGAGGEQYF
CDR3 DNA: TGTGCCAGCAGCTTAGTGATTGGGGCAGGGGGCGAGCAGTACTTC
J gene: TRBJ2-7
D gene: TRBD1
clone size: -
V gene: TRBV7-2

CDR3 protein: CSVMGGEKLFF
CDR3 DNA: TGCAGCGTTATGGGGGGAGAAAAACTGTTTTTT
J gene: TRBJ1-4
D gene: -
clone size: -
V gene: TRBV29-1

CDR3 protein: CASSLIPISYEQYF
CDR3 DNA: TGTGCCAGCAGCTTAATCCCTATCTCCTACGAGCAGTACTTC
J gene: TRBJ2-7
D gene: -
clone size: -
V gene: TRBV7-3

CDR3 protein: CASSKQVRGPGANVLTF
CDR3 DNA: TGTGCCAGCAGCAAACAGGTGAGGGGGCCTGGGGCCAACGTCCTGACTTTC
J gene: TRBJ2-6
D gene: -
clone size: -
V gene: TRBV21-1

CDR3 protein: CASSFTGAGTEAFF
CDR3 DNA: TGTGCCAGCAGCTTCACAGGGGCGGGAACTGAAGCTTTCTTT
J gene: TRBJ1-1
D gene: TRBD1
clone size: once
V gene: TRBV5-4

CDR3 protein: CASRGVEGGTEAFF
CDR3 DNA: TGTGCCAGCAGGGGGGTGGAGGGTGGCACTGAAGCTTTCTTT
J gene: TRBJ1-1
D gene: -
clone size: -
V gene: TRBV6-1

CDR3 protein: CASSIRTSGGNEQYF
CDR3 DNA: TGTGCCAGTAGTATTCGGACTAGCGGGGGAAACGAGCAGTACTTC
J gene: TRBJ2-7
D gene: TRBD2
clone size: once
V gene: TRBV19